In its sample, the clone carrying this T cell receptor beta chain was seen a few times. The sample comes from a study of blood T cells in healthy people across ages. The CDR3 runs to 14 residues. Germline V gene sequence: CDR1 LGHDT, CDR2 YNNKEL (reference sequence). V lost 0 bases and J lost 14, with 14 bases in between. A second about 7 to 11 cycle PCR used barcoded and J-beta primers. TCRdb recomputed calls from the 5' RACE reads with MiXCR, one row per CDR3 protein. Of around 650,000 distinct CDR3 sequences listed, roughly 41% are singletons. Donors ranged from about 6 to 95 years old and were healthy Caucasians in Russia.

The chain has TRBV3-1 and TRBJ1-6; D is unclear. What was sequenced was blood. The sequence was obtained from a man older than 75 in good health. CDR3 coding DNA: TGTGCCAGCAGCCAAGACCGGGCCCGCGGGACCCTCCACTTT. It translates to CASSQDRARGTLHF.